A single sample is the source of the 10 T cell receptor beta chains below, sequenced in a study of T cell clones after liver transplantation. Profiled with immunoSEQ multiplex PCR; TCRdb holds only in-frame clones, not every one. The sample contains roughly 72,000 clones, roughly 84% of which appear only once. Sample: CD4+ T cells from blood, taken less than 50 months after liver transplant. The receptors originated from a human patient who received a liver transplant. The graft donor may have given rise to some T cells.

V and J are TRBV5-1 and TRBJ1-1, with D maybe TRBD1 (5 bases). Trimming cost V 2 bases and J 0 bases, with 14 bases left between them. Germline values: CDR1 SGHRS, CDR2 YFSETQ. The CDR3 spans 16 residues. This CDR3 reads CASSFGQGRMNTEAFF. The DNA of the CDR3 is TGCGCCAGCAGCTTCGGCCAGGGACGGATGAACACTGAAGCTTTCTTT.

As regards this clone: The same CDR3 is also encoded by other DNA sequences in this sample. CDR3 DNA sequence: TGTGCCAGCAGCCTGGACTACAATGAGCAGTTCTTC. It translates to CASSLDYNEQFF. The chain is built from TRBV7-2 and TRBJ2-1; no firm D call. The CDR3 extends over 12 amino acids. Germline CDR1 is SGHTA and CDR2 is FQGNSA. V was trimmed by 5 bases and J by 3 bases, leaving 5 bases between them.

V and J are TRBV19 and TRBJ1-5; D remains ambiguous. V dropped 3 bases and J dropped 0 bases, with 9 bases sitting between them. CDR1 is LNHDA, CDR2 SQIVND, per germline (reference sequence). The CDR3 sequence is 15 residues long. The CDR3 nucleotides are TGTGCCAGTAGTATTCGGCAGGATAGCAATCAGCCCCAGCATTTT. Its translation is CASSIRQDSNQPQHF.

The chain is built from TRBV28 and TRBJ2-2, with D perhaps TRBD2 (6 bases). Germline V gene lookup returns CDR1 MDHEN and CDR2 SYDVKM. CDR3 size: 19 residues. Trimming stripped 6 bases from V and 0 bases from J, with 23 bases between. This CDR3 is CASSWVGRVADSNTGELFF. The CDR3 nucleotides are TGTGCCAGCAGCTGGGTGGGAAGGGTAGCGGATTCGAACACCGGGGAGCTGTTTTTT.

The chain carries TRBV2 and TRBJ2-2, with 11 bases identical to TRBD1. The junction had 8 bases not matched to a gene; V was cut back by 7 bases and J by 7 bases. The CDR3 totals 15 residues. Germline V lookup: CDR1 SNHLY, CDR2 FYNNEI. In DNA, the CDR3 is TGTGCCAGCACCCATGGGACAGGGGGTATCGGGGAGCTGTTTTTT. Translating it yields CASTHGTGGIGELFF.

The chain links TRBV19 to TRBJ1-1, with D possibly TRBD1 on 5 matching bases. The germline CDR1 and CDR2 sequences are LNHDA and SQIVND (reference sequence). V was cut by 6 bases and J by 6 bases, with 20 bases left in between. The CDR3 length is 15 residues. CDR3 nucleotides: TGTGCCAGTAGACGGCGGGGCCGAAATGAGGCTGAAGCTTTCTTT. It codes for CASRRRGRNEAEAFF.

There are a few counts of this clone. The chain combines TRBV7-3 with TRBJ2-1; tentatively, D is TRBD2 (6 bases). Trimming pared 1 base from V and 6 bases from J, leaving 13 bases between. CDR1 and CDR2 from the germline V gene are SGHTA and FQGTGA. The CDR3 runs 15 residues. CDR3: CASSLMGRDGNEQFF. For the CDR3, the DNA is TGTGCCAGCAGCTTAATGGGGCGGGACGGCAATGAGCAGTTCTTC.

V is TRBV5-6 and J is TRBJ2-3; 8 positions match TRBD1. This CDR3 is 16 amino acids long. V was clipped by 4 bases and J by 1 base; unmatched bases: 8. Germline lookup yields CDR1 SGHDT and CDR2 YYEEEE. As DNA, the CDR3 is TGTGCCAGCAGCCGCCCGACAGGGGAGGGCACAGATACGCAGTATTTT. Its translation: CASSRPTGEGTDTQYF.

The gene calls are TRBV19 and TRBJ2-1, with D perhaps matching TRBD1 or TRBD2 (5 bases each). The CDR3 loop spans 14 amino acids. CDR1 is LNHDA, CDR2 SQIVND, per germline (reference sequence). With 3 bases removed from V and 7 bases from J, the gap between germline ends came to 13 bases. The CDR3 region is CASSMGDSRNEQFF. CDR3 sequence (DNA): TGTGCCAGTAGTATGGGGGATTCCAGGAATGAGCAGTTCTTC.

CDR3 residues: CASSVDSSDTQYF. The DNA of the CDR3 is TGTGCCAGCAGCGTAGACAGCTCAGATACGCAGTATTTT. The J gene is TRBJ2-3, the V gene TRBV9; D call uncertain. The V gene's germline CDR1 is SGDLS and CDR2 YYNGEE. V lost 0 bases, J lost 4 bases, and 6 bases lay in between. CDR3 length equals 13 residues. Full variable domain (rest looked up from reference TRBV9 and TRBJ2-3): DSGVTQTPKHLITATGQRVTLRCSPRSGDLSVYWYQQSLDQGLQFLIQYYNGEERAKGNILERFSAQQFPDLHSELNLSSLELGDSALYFCASSVDSSDTQYFGPGTRLTVL.